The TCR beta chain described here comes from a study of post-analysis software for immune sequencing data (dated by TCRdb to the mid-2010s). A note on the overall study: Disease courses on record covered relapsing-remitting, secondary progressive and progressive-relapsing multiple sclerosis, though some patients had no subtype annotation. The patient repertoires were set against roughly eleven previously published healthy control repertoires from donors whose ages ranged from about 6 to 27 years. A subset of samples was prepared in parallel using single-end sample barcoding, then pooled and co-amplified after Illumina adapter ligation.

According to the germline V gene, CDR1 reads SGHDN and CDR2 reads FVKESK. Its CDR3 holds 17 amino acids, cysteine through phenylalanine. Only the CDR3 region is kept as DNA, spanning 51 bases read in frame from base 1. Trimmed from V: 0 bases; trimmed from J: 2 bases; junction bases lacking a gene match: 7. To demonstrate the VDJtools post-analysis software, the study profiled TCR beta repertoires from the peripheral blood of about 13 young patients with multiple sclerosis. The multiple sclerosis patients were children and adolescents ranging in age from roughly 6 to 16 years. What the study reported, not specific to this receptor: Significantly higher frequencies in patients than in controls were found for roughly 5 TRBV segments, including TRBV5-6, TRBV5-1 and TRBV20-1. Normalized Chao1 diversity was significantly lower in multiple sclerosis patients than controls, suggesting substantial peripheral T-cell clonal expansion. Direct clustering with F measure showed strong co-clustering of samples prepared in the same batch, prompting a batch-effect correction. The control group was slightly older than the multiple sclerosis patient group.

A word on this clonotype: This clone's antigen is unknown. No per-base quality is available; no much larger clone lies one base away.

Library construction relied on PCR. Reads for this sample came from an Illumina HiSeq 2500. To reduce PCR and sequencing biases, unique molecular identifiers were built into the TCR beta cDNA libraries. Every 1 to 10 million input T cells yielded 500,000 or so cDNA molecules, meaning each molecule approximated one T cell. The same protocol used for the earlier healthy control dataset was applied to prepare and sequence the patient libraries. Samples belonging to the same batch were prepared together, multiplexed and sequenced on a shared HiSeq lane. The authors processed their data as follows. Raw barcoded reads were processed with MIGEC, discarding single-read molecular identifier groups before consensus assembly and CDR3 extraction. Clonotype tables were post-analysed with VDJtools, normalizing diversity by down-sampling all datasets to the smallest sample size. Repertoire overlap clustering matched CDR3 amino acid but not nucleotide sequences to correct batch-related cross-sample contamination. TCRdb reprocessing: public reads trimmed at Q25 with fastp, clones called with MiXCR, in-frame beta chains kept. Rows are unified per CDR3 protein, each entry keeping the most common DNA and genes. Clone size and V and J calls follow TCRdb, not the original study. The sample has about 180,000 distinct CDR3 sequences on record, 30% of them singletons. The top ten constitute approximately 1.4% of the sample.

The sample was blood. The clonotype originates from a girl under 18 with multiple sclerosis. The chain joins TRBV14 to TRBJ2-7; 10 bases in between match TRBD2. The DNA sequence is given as TGTGCCAGCAGCCAAGATTATCCTAGCGGGAGTGCCTACGAGCAGTACTTC. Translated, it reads CASSQDYPSGSAYEQYF. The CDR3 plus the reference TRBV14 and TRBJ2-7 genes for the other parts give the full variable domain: EAGVTQFPSHSVIEKGQTVTLRCDPISGHDNLYWYRRVMGKEIKFLLHFVKESKQDESGMPNNRFLAERTGGTYSTLKVQPAELEDSGVYFCASSQDYPSGSAYEQYFGPGTRLTVT.